This record looks at one T cell receptor beta chain sequence and its context. Antigen specificity is unknown. TCRbeta library preparation incorporated unique molecular identifiers. TCRdb re-called the PCR reads with MiXCR, one entry per CDR3 protein. The profile covers around 580,000 distinct CDR3 sequences, with 27% appearing a single time and 30% to 40% taken by the ten largest. This record comes from a study of T-cell reconstitution after alpha-beta-depleted transplantation in children. V was cut by 2 bases and J by 10 bases, with 5 bases left in between. The CDR3 totals 11 residues. Germline values: CDR1 ENHRY, CDR2 SYGVKD. Study-wide results and limits: The study traced high day-60 TCRbeta diversity in some patients to surviving recipient T cells and thymic progenitors. Reports say that about two months after transplant, the alpha-beta T cells came out of several hundred graft clones that had expanded.

The receptor was derived from a boy under three years old with Wiskott-Aldrich syndrome, due to receive a stem cell transplant. Sequenced here: PBMCs, sampled before TCRalphabeta/CD19-depleted stem cell transplant. This chain links TRBV10-3 with TRBJ2-2; D may be TRBD1 or TRBD2 (5 bases each). CDR3 loop: CAISEGTELFF. CDR3 nucleotide sequence: TGTGCCATCAGTGAGGGGACGGAGCTGTTTTTT.